Below, one T cell receptor (beta chain) is given with its context. Its antigen is not identified. This entry comes from a study of T cell repertoires in cytomegalovirus infection. Across the study: TCR beta signatures that were public indicated CMV infection and matching HLA type.

TCRdb re-called the reads with MiXCR, one entry per CDR3 protein. The sample holds roughly 990,000 distinct CDR3 sequences, around 30% seen once. Germline V gives CDR1 SGHVS, CDR2 FNYEAQ. V shed 4 bases and J shed 3 bases, with 13 bases lying between them. The CDR3 runs to 15 residues. This TCR was recovered from a human donor in good health (CMV status not recorded). Some clones in this sample may be carry-over from other donors' samples. Sequenced material: cultured CD8+ T cells from PBMCs, taken from culture after CMV antigen stimulation. The chain joins TRBV7-6 to TRBJ2-1, with a tentative D call TRBD2 (6 bases). The CDR3 region has the DNA TGTGCCAGCAGCTCCCGGGGGAAGCTCTACAATGAGCAGTTCTTC. This translates into CASSSRGKLYNEQFF. The complete variable domain, with remaining parts taken from reference TRBV7-6 and TRBJ2-1, reads GAGVSQSPRYKVTKRGQDVALRCDPISGHVSLYWYRQALGQGPEFLTYFNYEAQQDKSGLPNDRFSAERPEGSISTLTIQRTEQRDSAMYRCASSSRGKLYNEQFFGPGTRLTVL.